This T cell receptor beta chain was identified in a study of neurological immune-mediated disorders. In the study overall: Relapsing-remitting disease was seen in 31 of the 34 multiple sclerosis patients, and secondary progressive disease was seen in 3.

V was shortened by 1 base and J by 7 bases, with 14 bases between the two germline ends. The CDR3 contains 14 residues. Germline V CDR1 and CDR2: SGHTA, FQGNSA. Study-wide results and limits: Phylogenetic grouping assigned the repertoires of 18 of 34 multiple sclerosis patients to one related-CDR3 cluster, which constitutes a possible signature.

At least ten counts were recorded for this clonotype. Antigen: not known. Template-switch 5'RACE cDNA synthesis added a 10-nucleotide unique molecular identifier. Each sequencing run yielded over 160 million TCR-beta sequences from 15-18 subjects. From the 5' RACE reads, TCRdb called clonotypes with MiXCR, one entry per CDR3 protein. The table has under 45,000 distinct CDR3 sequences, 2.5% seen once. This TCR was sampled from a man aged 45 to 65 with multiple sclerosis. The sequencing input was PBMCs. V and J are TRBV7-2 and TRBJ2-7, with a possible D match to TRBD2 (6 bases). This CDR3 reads CASSLGGARGEQYF. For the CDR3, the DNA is TGTGCCAGCAGCTTAGGCGGGGCTAGGGGTGAGCAGTACTTC.